This entry concerns a single T cell receptor beta chain. Its antigen is not identified. TCRalpha and TCRbeta libraries used 5'RACE with constant-segment primers and UMIs. Via MiXCR, TCRdb re-called the 5' RACE reads, giving one row per CDR3 protein. The data hold roughly 280,000 distinct CDR3 sequences, with over 7% observed a single time. V shed 5 bases, J shed 4 bases, and the junction held 4 bases outside the gene matches. Germline lookup yields CDR1 MNHNY and CDR2 SVGAGI (reference sequence). The CDR3 has 14 amino acids. This sample was taken from a study of T-cell memory formation after mild COVID-19. On the study more broadly: The TCR clusters were mostly specific to one donor.

Whole-study findings and limits: Clones that contracted clustered mainly in CM and EM if CD4+ and in EMRA if CD8+. Several responding clones turned up in pre-infection memory, indicating that cross-reactive memory may have taken part.

Material: PBMCs or a T cell subset sorted from them (not recorded which). This chain connects TRBV6-6 to TRBJ1-4; 7 bases fit TRBD1. This TCR was sampled from a man younger than 30 who had mild COVID-19 (a few samples of this study predate the infection). Cell type and time point are not known. The CDR3 DNA sequence: TGTGCCAGCAGTCGGACAGGAGTTAATGAAAAACTGTTTTTT. It is translated as CASSRTGVNEKLFF.